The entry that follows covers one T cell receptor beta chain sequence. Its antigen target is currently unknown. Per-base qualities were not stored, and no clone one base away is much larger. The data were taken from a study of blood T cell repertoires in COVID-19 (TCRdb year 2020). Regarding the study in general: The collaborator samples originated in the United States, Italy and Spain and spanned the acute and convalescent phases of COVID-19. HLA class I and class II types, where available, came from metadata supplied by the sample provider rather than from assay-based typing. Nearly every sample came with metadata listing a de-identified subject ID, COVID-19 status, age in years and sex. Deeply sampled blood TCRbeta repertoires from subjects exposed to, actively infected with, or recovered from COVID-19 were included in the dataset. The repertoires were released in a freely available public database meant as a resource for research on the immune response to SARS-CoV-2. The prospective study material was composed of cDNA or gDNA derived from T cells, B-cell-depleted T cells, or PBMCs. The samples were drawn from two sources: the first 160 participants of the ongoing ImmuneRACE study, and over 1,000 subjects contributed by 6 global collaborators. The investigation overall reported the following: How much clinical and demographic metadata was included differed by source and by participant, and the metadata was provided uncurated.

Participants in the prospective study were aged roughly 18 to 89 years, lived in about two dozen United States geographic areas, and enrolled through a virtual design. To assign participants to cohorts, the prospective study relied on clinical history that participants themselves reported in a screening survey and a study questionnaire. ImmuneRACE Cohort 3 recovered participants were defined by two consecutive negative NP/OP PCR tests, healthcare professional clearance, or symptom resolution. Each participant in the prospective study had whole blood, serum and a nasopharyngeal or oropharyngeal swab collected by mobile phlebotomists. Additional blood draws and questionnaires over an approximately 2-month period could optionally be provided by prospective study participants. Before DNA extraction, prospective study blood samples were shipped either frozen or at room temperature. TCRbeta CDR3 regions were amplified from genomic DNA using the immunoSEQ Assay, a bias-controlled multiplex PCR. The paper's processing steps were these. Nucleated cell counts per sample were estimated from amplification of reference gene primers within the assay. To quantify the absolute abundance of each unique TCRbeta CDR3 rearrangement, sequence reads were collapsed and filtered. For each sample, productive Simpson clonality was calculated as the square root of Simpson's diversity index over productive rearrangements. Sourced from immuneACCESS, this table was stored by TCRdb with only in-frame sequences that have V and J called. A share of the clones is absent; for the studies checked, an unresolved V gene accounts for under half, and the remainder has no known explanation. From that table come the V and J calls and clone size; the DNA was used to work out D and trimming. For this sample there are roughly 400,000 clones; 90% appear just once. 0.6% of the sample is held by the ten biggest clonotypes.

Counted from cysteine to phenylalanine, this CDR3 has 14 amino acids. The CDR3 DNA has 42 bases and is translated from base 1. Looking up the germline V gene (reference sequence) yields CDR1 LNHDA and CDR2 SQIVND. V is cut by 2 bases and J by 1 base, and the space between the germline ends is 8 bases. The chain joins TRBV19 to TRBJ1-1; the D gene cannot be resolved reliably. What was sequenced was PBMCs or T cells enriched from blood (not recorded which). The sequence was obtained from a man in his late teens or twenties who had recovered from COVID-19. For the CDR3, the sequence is CASSISGGNTEAFF. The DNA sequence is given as TGTGCCAGTAGTATATCGGGAGGGAACACTGAAGCTTTCTTT. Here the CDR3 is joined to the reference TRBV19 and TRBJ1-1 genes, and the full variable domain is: DGGITQSPKYLFRKEGQNVTLSCEQNLNHDAMYWYRQDPGQGLRLIYYSQIVNDFQKGDIAEGYSVSREKKESFPLTVTSAQKNPTAFYLCASSISGGNTEAFFGQGTRLTVV.